Following are 31 T cell receptor beta chains from one sample sequenced in a study of human T cells and chemical hapten exposure (dated by TCRdb to 2020 to 2022). To prepare the library, RACE was applied. Data came from a NextSeq 500. The raw public data were reprocessed by TCRdb itself: fastp quality trimming at Q25, MiXCR clonotype calling, in-frame beta chains only. Rows merge per CDR3 protein into single entries with the most common DNA and genes. Recorded for this sample are roughly 90,000 distinct CDR3 sequences; 11% of them occurred a single time. In total, the top ten clones hold around 1% of the sample. The meaning of the sample's time point label: patch test 3, about 24 weeks after DPC sensitization. This sample's treatment or condition label indicates: therapeutic diphenylcyclopropenone sensitization with weekly scalp DPC. The starting material was whole blood, obtained in connection with sensitization to the hapten diphenylcyclopropenone (DPC). Receptors were obtained from a woman aged 25 to 39 with alopecia areata. Some clones in this sample may be carry-over from other donors' samples.

In its sample, this clonotype was seen many times. The chain employs TRBV6-2 or TRBV6-3 and TRBJ2-3; D remains unclear. In germline, CDR1 is MNHEY, CDR2 SVGEGT. Trimming left V 8 bases short and J 2 bases short, with 8 bases between. The CDR3 is made up of 12 amino acids. CDR3 nucleotide sequence: TGTGCCAGCGGCGGATTCACAGATACGCAGTATTTT. This codes for CASGGFTDTQYF.

There are many counts of this clonotype. The chain links TRBV3-1 to TRBJ2-1; no clear D gene. CDR3 length: 15 amino acids. CDR1 and CDR2 (germline): LGHDT, YNNKEL (reference sequence). V lost 1 base and J lost 4, with 11 bases in between. The CDR3 here is CASSQARLRYNEQFF. The DNA of the CDR3 is TGTGCCAGCAGCCAAGCGCGACTTCGATACAATGAGCAGTTCTTC.

This sequence joins TRBV28 and TRBJ2-1; 7 bases align to TRBD2. Germline loops: CDR1 MDHEN, CDR2 SYDVKM. There are 15 residues in the CDR3. Trimming at V came to 9 bases and at J to 0 bases, leaving 8 bases not matched to a gene. This chain's CDR3 is CASLIAGLSYNEQFF. CDR3 coding DNA: TGTGCCAGTCTTATAGCGGGCCTCTCCTACAATGAGCAGTTCTTC.

A remark on this clonotype: This may arise from a read error, as a much more abundant clone is one base away. J is TRBJ2-3 and V is TRBV28; TRBD1 matches 7 bases. Per germline, CDR1 MDHEN and CDR2 SYDVKM. The CDR3 contains 15 residues. DNA of the CDR3: TGTGACAGCAGTTCCCGCGACAGGGCAACAGATACGCAGTATTTT. Translation gives CDSSSRDRATDTQYF.

The chain joins TRBV6-4 to TRBJ2-3; TRBD2 aligns across 7 bases. This CDR3 contains 15 residues. Germline V CDR1 and CDR2: MRHNA, SNTAGT. The J segment lost 4 bases and the V segment lost 2 bases, leaving 6 bases of the junction unmatched. CDR3 in amino acids: CASSDGAGVSDTQYF. The CDR3, as DNA: TGTGCCAGCAGTGACGGGGCGGGGGTCTCAGATACGCAGTATTTT.

The rearrangement links TRBV13 to TRBJ1-1, with a tentative D call TRBD1 (5 bases). The V gene lost 2 bases and the J gene lost 3 bases, with 10 bases spanning the gap. The CDR3 covers 14 residues. CDR1 and CDR2 from the germline V gene are PRHDT and FYEKMQ (reference sequence). CDR3 protein: CASSLSGQDTEAFF. Written as DNA, the CDR3 is TGTGCCAGCAGCTTATCAGGGCAGGACACTGAAGCTTTCTTT.

In this sample, this clonotype turned up a few times. This rearrangement joins TRBV30 to TRBJ2-1; a weak D match, TRBD2 (6 bases). This CDR3 comprises 13 residues. V gave up 3 bases and J gave up 10 bases, with 16 bases separating them. Germline CDR1 and CDR2: GTSNPN and SVGIG (reference sequence). CDR3 in DNA: TGTGCCTGGAGCCCTACGTGGCTAGCGGAGCAGTTCTTC. It codes for CAWSPTWLAEQFF.

V and J are TRBV4-3 and TRBJ1-2; D perhaps matches TRBD1 (5 bases). There are 15 residues in the CDR3. V lost 1 base to trimming and J lost 2 bases, with 11 bases between them. Germline-derived CDR1 and CDR2 are LGHNA and YSLEER. The CDR3 region is CASSQVFGGNYGYTF. The CDR3, as DNA: TGCGCCAGCAGCCAAGTTTTCGGGGGAAACTATGGCTACACCTTC.

The sample holds many counts of this clonotype. The V call is TRBV12-3 or TRBV12-4, the J call TRBJ2-5; 7 positions agree with TRBD1. The CDR3 length is 15 residues. J lost 6 bases, V lost 6 bases, and 13 bases had no gene match. The CDR3 is CASSSRGSVRQTQYF. DNA for the CDR3: TGTGCCAGCAGCTCCAGGGGGTCCGTGAGGCAGACCCAGTACTTC.

V gene TRBV30 combines with J gene TRBJ2-7; D possibly corresponds to TRBD1 (5 bases). The CDR3 extends over 12 amino acids. Trimming stripped 4 bases from V and 2 bases from J, with 9 bases between. The germline V gene has CDR1 GTSNPN and CDR2 SVGIG (reference sequence). Here the CDR3 reads CAWKAGPYEQYF. CDR3 bases: TGTGCCTGGAAGGCAGGGCCCTACGAGCAGTACTTC.

The V call is TRBV28, the J call TRBJ1-1; a possible D gene is TRBD1 (5 bases). There are 12 residues in the CDR3. The ends were cut back, 4 bases at V and 9 bases at J, with 12 bases in the middle. The germline V gene has CDR1 MDHEN and CDR2 SYDVKM. CDR3 DNA sequence: TGTGCCAGCAGTTCCATCCAGGGAAAAGCTTTCTTT. Protein: CASSSIQGKAFF.

Here the CDR3 reads CASSDSDLWNTEAFF. For the CDR3, the DNA is TGTGCCAGCAGTGACTCCGATTTGTGGAACACTGAAGCTTTCTTT. The chain is built from TRBV25-1 and TRBJ1-1; D is ambiguous. This CDR3 region has 15 residues. Trimming shortened V by 3 bases and J by 1 base, and 12 bases separated the two germline ends. Germline CDR1 MGHDK, CDR2 SYGVNS.

Many counts were recorded for this clonotype. The chain carries TRBV4-2 and TRBJ2-1; 8 positions match TRBD2. The CDR3 is 19 amino acids. CDR1 LGHNA and CDR2 YNFKEQ come from the germline V gene. V lost 0 bases and J lost 6; bases outside the gene matches: 16. CDR3 in DNA: TGTGCCAGCAGCCAAGAGCCCTCGGCTAGGGCGGGAGGTACCAATGAGCAGTTCTTC. Protein: CASSQEPSARAGGTNEQFF.

V and J are TRBV28 and TRBJ2-1, with 7 bases matching TRBD1. The CDR3 extends over 16 amino acids. The trim removed 6 bases at V and 5 bases at J, leaving 13 bases unmatched. Germline V CDR1 and CDR2: MDHEN, SYDVKM. The CDR3 loop reads CASRDAGTARNNEQFF. The CDR3 DNA reads TGTGCCAGCAGAGATGCCGGGACAGCGAGAAACAATGAGCAGTTCTTC.

This clonotype showed up many times. This chain links TRBV18 with TRBJ2-3; 12 nucleotides agree with TRBD2. Trimming removed 5 bases from V and 3 bases from J; junction bases left unmatched: 9. From germline, CDR1 is KGHSH and CDR2 LQKENI. The CDR3 is 17 amino acids. The CDR3 protein is CASSAPRTSGTTDTQYF. CDR3 in DNA: TGTGCCAGCTCAGCTCCCCGGACTAGCGGGACTACAGATACGCAGTATTTT.

This clonotype was recorded at least ten times. This sequence joins TRBV12-3 or TRBV12-4 and TRBJ2-4; 8 bases align to TRBD1. The ends lost 3 bases at V and 4 bases at J; junction bases unmatched: 5. CDR3 length equals 15 residues. The CDR3 DNA sequence: TGTGCCAGCAGTTTTAGGACAGGGACTAAAAACATTCAGTACTTC. Translating gives CASSFRTGTKNIQYF.

This clonotype was seen many times. J is TRBJ2-7 and V is TRBV5-1; D may be TRBD1 or TRBD2 (6 bases each). V lost 5 bases to trimming and J lost 0 bases, with 12 bases between them. Germline lookup yields CDR1 SGHRS and CDR2 YFSETQ. The CDR3 loop spans 14 amino acids. CDR3 sequence reads: CASSYGGPSYEQYV. CDR3 in DNA: TGCGCCAGCAGTTATGGGGGGCCCTCCTACGAGCAGTACGTC.

This chain links TRBV12-3 or TRBV12-4 with TRBJ1-2; D remains unclear. The CDR3 has 15 amino acids. The V gene lost 3 bases and the J gene lost 6 bases, with 17 bases spanning the gap. The CDR3 nucleotides are TGTGCCAGCAGTTTTTATCCGCCGCAGAATAATGGCTACACCTTC. Translated: CASSFYPPQNNGYTF.

The table lists this clonotype with a few counts. The chain joins TRBV7-8 to TRBJ2-7; 7 bases line up with TRBD2. Germline V gene data show CDR1 as SGHVS and CDR2 as FQNEAQ. The V segment lost 4 bases and the J segment 3 bases; nucleotides outside the gene matches: 9. This CDR3 spans 15 amino acids. The CDR3 bases are TGTGCCAGCAGCTCGAACCGGGGAGGGGTCTACGAGCAGTACTTC. Amino acid sequence: CASSSNRGGVYEQYF.

This clonotype was seen more than once but under ten times. The V and J genes are TRBV20-1 and TRBJ1-5, with 8 nucleotides matching TRBD1. This CDR3 has 15 residues. V trimming: 5 bases; J trimming: 5 bases; junction bases outside the gene matches: 11. Germline V CDR1 and CDR2: DFQATT, SNEGSKA (reference sequence). The CDR3 here is CSAPRWTGMHQPQHF. For the CDR3, the DNA is TGCAGTGCTCCCCGCTGGACAGGGATGCATCAGCCCCAGCATTTT.

This clonotype came up a few times. The rearrangement joins TRBV9 to TRBJ1-5; no definite D call. The ends were cut back, 5 bases at V and 3 bases at J, with 9 bases in the middle. The CDR3 length is 13 residues. Germline values: CDR1 SGDLS, CDR2 YYNGEE. DNA for the CDR3: TGTGCCAGCAGTGGACGGGACAATCAGCCCCAGCATTTT. This sequence encodes CASSGRDNQPQHF. The variable domain in full, with the rest retrieved from reference TRBV9 and TRBJ1-5, is DSGVTQTPKHLITATGQRVTLRCSPRSGDLSVYWYQQSLDQGLQFLIQYYNGEERAKGNILERFSAQQFPDLHSELNLSSLELGDSALYFCASSGRDNQPQHFGDGTRLSIL.

V gene TRBV28 combines with J gene TRBJ1-4; 9 bases match TRBD1. This CDR3 contains 14 residues. From germline, CDR1 is MDHEN and CDR2 SYDVKM. J lost 5 bases, V lost 4 bases, and 2 bases had no gene match. Here the CDR3 reads CASSSGTGNEKLFF. DNA of the CDR3: TGTGCCAGCAGTTCCGGGACAGGGAATGAAAAACTGTTTTTT.

This CDR3 reads CASSPFQGARETQYF. The CDR3 DNA sequence: TGTGCCAGCTCACCCTTCCAGGGGGCGCGGGAGACCCAGTACTTC. The V gene is TRBV18, the J gene TRBJ2-5, with 8 bases matching TRBD1. This CDR3 is built from 15 residues. CDR1 is KGHSH and CDR2 is LQKENI in the germline V gene. Trimming removed 3 bases from V and 5 bases from J; junction bases left unmatched: 8.

This clonotype came up many times. The chain joins TRBV7-2 to TRBJ2-2, with 8 nucleotides matching TRBD1. CDR1 and CDR2 (germline): SGHTA, FQGNSA. The J segment lost 4 bases and the V segment lost 6 bases, leaving 7 bases of the junction unmatched. This CDR3 contains 15 residues. As DNA, the CDR3 is TGTGCCAGCAGGAACAGGACAGGGTCCACCGGGGAGCTGTTTTTT. Translated: CASRNRTGSTGELFF.

Ten or more counts support this clonotype. The rearrangement links TRBV3-1 to TRBJ1-1; D is undetermined. The length of the CDR3 is 14 residues. Trimming removed 0 bases at V and 1 base at J, with 6 bases between. Germline V gene lookup returns CDR1 LGHDT and CDR2 YNNKEL (reference sequence). This CDR3 reads CASSQDTQNTEAFF. The CDR3 DNA sequence: TGTGCCAGCAGCCAAGATACCCAGAACACTGAAGCTTTCTTT.

This clonotype was counted ten times or more. The chain joins TRBV6-6 to TRBJ1-2; tentatively, D is TRBD1 (5 bases). The length of the CDR3 is 15 residues. Looked up from germline, CDR1 is MNHNY and CDR2 is SVGAGI (reference sequence). Trimming removed 7 bases from V and 3 bases from J, with 18 bases in between. CDR3 sequence: CASTEGSGSYYGYTF. DNA of the CDR3: TGTGCCAGCACCGAGGGGTCAGGGTCTTACTATGGCTACACCTTC.

In this sample, this clonotype turned up a few times. The chain links TRBV27 to TRBJ1-2; the D is unclear. The CDR3 has 13 amino acids. CDR1 and CDR2 (germline): MNHEY, SMNVEV (reference sequence). With 4 bases removed from V and 1 base from J, the gap between germline ends came to 7 bases. The CDR3 sequence is CASSSQDNYGYTF. In DNA, the CDR3 is TGTGCCAGCAGTTCACAAGATAACTATGGCTACACCTTC.

J is TRBJ1-1 and V is TRBV28; D not resolved. This CDR3 spans 10 amino acids. V was trimmed by 5 bases and J by 7 bases, leaving 5 bases between them. Germline CDR1 MDHEN, CDR2 SYDVKM. The CDR3 DNA follows: TGTGCCAGCAGTCGGGTTGAAGCTTTCTTT. Its translation: CASSRVEAFF.

At least ten counts were recorded for this clonotype. The chain joins TRBV5-1 to TRBJ1-1; no reliable D call. The CDR3 spans 15 residues. The ends were cut back, 0 bases at V and 2 bases at J, with 11 bases in the middle. Germline V CDR1 and CDR2: SGHRS, YFSETQ. In nucleotides, the CDR3 is TGCGCCAGCAGCTTGGGAGGCAGGAGCAACACTGAAGCTTTCTTT. Translated: CASSLGGRSNTEAFF.

This clonotype was seen many times. V usage is TRBV27 and J usage is TRBJ2-7; D is possibly TRBD2 (7 bases). Germline lookup yields CDR1 MNHEY and CDR2 SMNVEV (reference sequence). V lost 2 bases, J lost 6 bases, and 11 bases lay in between. The CDR3 runs 13 residues. CDR3 DNA: TGTGCCAGCAGTTTAAGGGGGGGCCGCGAGCAGTACGTC. It translates to CASSLRGGREQYV.

This clonotype was counted at least ten times. The CDR3, as DNA: TGCGCCAGCAGCCCGGGTCGTAGCTCCGGAAACACCATATATTTT. It yields the protein CASSPGRSSGNTIYF. The chain is built from TRBV4-1 and TRBJ1-3; no firm D call. In germline, CDR1 is MGHRA, CDR2 YSYEKL. The CDR3 extends over 15 amino acids. V lost 4 bases, J lost 4 bases, and 14 bases lay in between.